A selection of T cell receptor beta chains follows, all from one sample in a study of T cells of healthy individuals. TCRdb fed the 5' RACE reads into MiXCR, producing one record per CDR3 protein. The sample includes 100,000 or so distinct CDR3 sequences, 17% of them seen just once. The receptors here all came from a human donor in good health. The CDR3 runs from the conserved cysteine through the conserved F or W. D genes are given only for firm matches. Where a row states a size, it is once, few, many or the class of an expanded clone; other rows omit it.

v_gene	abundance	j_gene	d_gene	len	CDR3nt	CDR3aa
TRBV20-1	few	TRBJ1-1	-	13	TGCAGTGCTATTGACCCCTTGAGCACTGAAGCTTTCTTT	CSAIDPLSTEAFF
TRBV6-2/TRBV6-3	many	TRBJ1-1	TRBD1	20	TGTGCCAGCAGTCCTTTCGTTAGCTACCGGGACAGGAGAAACAACACTGAAGCTTTCTTT	CASSPFVSYRDRRNNTEAFF
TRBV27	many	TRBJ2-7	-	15	TGTGCCAGCAGTTTACGGCCAGGGAGGTCTTACGAGCAGTACTTC	CASSLRPGRSYEQYF
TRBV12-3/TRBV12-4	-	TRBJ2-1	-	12	TGTGCCAGCGGTAGCTCCTACAATGAGCAGTTCTTC	CASGSSYNEQFF
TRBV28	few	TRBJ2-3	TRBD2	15	TGTGCCAGCAGTTTTAGGGCGGGAGGCACAGATACGCAGTATTTT	CASSFRAGGTDTQYF
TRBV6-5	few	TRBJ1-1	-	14	TGTGCCAGCAGTTACTTAGGGGGGAACACTGAAGCTTTCTTT	CASSYLGGNTEAFF
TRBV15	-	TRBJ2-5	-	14	TGTGCCACCAGCGGGATATCCACGGGGGAGACCCAGTACTTC	CATSGISTGETQYF
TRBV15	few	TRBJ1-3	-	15	TGTGCCACCAGCAGAGAAATTGGTTCTGGAAACACCATATATTTT	CATSREIGSGNTIYF
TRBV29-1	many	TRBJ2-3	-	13	TGCAGCGTTGAAGCCCACAGCACAGATACGCAGTATTTT	CSVEAHSTDTQYF
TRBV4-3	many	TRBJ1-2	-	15	TGCGCCAGCAGCCAAGAGCCCAGGTCCCACTATGGCTACACCTTC	CASSQEPRSHYGYTF
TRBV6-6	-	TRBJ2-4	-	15	TGTGCCAGCAGTAAGGACAGCTTTGCCAAAAACATTCAGTACTTC	CASSKDSFAKNIQYF
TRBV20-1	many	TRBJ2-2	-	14	TGCAGTGCCCCCCTGGAGGGTTACACCGGGGAGCTGTTTTTT	CSAPLEGYTGELFF
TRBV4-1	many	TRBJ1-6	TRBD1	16	TGCGCCAGCAGCCACCCAGAGAGAGGGGACAGTTCACCCCTCCACTTT	CASSHPERGDSSPLHF
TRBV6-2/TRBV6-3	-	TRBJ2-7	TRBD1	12	TGTGCCAGCAGGAGATACAGGGGGGAGCAGTACTTC	CASRRYRGEQYF
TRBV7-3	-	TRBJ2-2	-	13	TGTGCCAGCAGCTTAGGGTTCACCGGGGAGCTGTTTTTT	CASSLGFTGELFF
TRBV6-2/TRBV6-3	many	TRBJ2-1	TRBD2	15	TGTGCCAGCAGTCGCGGGGGGGCGGGTTTAAATGAGCAGTTCTTC	CASSRGGAGLNEQFF
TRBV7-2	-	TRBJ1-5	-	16	TGTGCCAGCAGCTTATTAGGGGAGCAGGGCAATCAGCCCCAGCATTTT	CASSLLGEQGNQPQHF
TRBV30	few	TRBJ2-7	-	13	TGTGCCTGGAGTTGGAGGAGTTCCTACGAGCAGTACTTC	CAWSWRSSYEQYF
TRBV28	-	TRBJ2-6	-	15	TGTGCCAGCAGTCGACACCAAACGGGGGCCAACGTCCTGACTTTC	CASSRHQTGANVLTF
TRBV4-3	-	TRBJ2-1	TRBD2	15	TGTGCCAGCGCTACCGGGACTAGCGACTACAATGAGCAGTTCTTC	CASATGTSDYNEQFF
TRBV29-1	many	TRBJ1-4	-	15	TGCAGCGTTGGCGTTTGGGTCGGGATTAATGAAAAACTGTTTTTT	CSVGVWVGINEKLFF
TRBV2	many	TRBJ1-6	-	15	TGTGCCAGCAGCGCGCCGAAGGATACTAATTCACCCCTCCACTTT	CASSAPKDTNSPLHF
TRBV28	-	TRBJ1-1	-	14	TGTGCCAGCAGTTTAGAAGGGGAAGGCACTGAAGCTTTCTTT	CASSLEGEGTEAFF
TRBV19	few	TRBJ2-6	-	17	TGTGCCAGTAGGCCTGGAAGGTTCGGAACTGGGGCCAACGTCCTGACTTTC	CASRPGRFGTGANVLTF
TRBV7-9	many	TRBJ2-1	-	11	TGTGCCAGCAGAGGGGTCTATGAGCAGTTCTTC	CASRGVYEQFF
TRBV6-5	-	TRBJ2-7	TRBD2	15	TGTGCCAGCAGTTTTTCGACTAGCGGATCCTACGAGCAGTACTTC	CASSFSTSGSYEQYF
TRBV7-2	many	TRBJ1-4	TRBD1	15	TGTGCCAGCAGCGTCCGGGACAGCCCGTATGAAAAACTGTTTTTT	CASSVRDSPYEKLFF
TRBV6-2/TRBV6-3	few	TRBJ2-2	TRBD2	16	TGTGCCAGCAGTTACGGACTAGCACTACCGACCGGGGAGCTGTTTTTT	CASSYGLALPTGELFF